These T cell receptor beta chains were read from a single sample in a study of vaccination effects on CD4 cells after COVID-19. No antigen has been assigned to these receptors. Sequencing used immunoSEQ multiplex PCR; TCRdb keeps in-frame clones, though not all of them. The sample yields over 25,000 clones, approximately 83% seen once. Sequencing used CD4+ T cells from PBMCs cultured with HCoV-NL63 spike peptides, obtained after COVID-19 vaccination. The receptors come from a human donor who received a COVID-19 vaccine. Some clones in this sample may be carry-over from other donors' samples. Each CDR3 is given with its conserved first and last residue. The D gene is left open where the match is weak. Not all rows give a size; the values are once, few, many and, for expanded clones, a class.

J,D,V,length,size,DNA,CDR3
TRBJ2-3,.,TRBV2,12,.,TGTGCCAGCAGAGGGGGTTCGGATACGCAGTATTTT,CASRGGSDTQYF
TRBJ1-1,.,TRBV5-1,14,.,TGCGCCAGCAGCAGACAGTCTGAGGCCACTGAAGCTTTCTTT,CASSRQSEATEAFF
TRBJ1-4,.,TRBV10-1,13,few,TGCGCCAGCAGTGAAGGTGGGAATGAAAAACTGTTTTTT,CASSEGGNEKLFF
TRBJ2-1,.,TRBV9,15,few,TGTGCCAGCAGCGTAGACTTTAACCCCTACAATGAGCAGTTCTTC,CASSVDFNPYNEQFF
TRBJ2-5,TRBD2,TRBV2,16,.,TGTGCCAGCAGAGCCGGGACTAGCGTACAACAAGAGACCCAGTACTTC,CASRAGTSVQQETQYF
TRBJ1-6,.,TRBV25-1,13,once,TGTGCCAGCAGTGAATTGGACAATTCACCCCTCCACTTT,CASSELDNSPLHF
TRBJ1-4,.,TRBV5-1,18,once,TGCGCCAGCAGCTTGAGGCCCTCCTATGAAACAACTAATGAAAAACTGTTTTTT,CASSLRPSYETTNEKLFF
TRBJ1-1,.,TRBV10-3,15,.,TGTGCCATCAGTGATAGGGGTCGACCGAACACTGAAGCTTTCTTT,CAISDRGRPNTEAFF
TRBJ2-5,.,TRBV28,14,.,TGTGCCAGCAGTTTAATAGTGTACCAAGAGACCCAGTACTTC,CASSLIVYQETQYF
TRBJ1-1,.,TRBV28,14,.,TGTGCCAGCAGTTTATTATCTCCGATGAGGGAAGCTTTCTTT,CASSLLSPMREAFF
TRBJ2-2,.,TRBV7-2,16,.,TGTGCCAGCAGCTCAAGGGGCCGGACATTTGCCGGGGAGCTGTTTTTT,CASSSRGRTFAGELFF
TRBJ2-3,.,TRBV19,12,.,TGTGCCAGTAGTCCTAACACAGATACGCAGTATTTT,CASSPNTDTQYF
TRBJ2-7,.,TRBV3-1/TRBV3-2,13,.,TGTGCCAGCAGCTGGGCAGGGGTCGGCGAGCAGTACTTC,CASSWAGVGEQYF
TRBJ1-2,.,TRBV18,13,.,TGTGCCAGCTCCGACTCACGGAACTATGGCTACACCTTC,CASSDSRNYGYTF
TRBJ2-2,TRBD2,TRBV18,16,.,TGTGCCAGCTCACCCAAGACTAGCGGGAACACCGGGGAGCTGTTTTTT,CASSPKTSGNTGELFF
TRBJ2-1,TRBD1,TRBV2,18,.,TGTGCCAGCAGTGAAGCTTCAGGTGCAGGGGGCTCAACCAATGAGCAGTTCTTC,CASSEASGAGGSTNEQFF
TRBJ1-4,TRBD1,TRBV18,15,.,TGTGCCAGCTCACCAGGGACAGTACTTAATGAAAAACTGTTTTTT,CASSPGTVLNEKLFF
TRBJ2-1,.,TRBV2,14,.,TGTGCCAGCAGCCAGTACAGCTCCTACAATGAGCAGTTCTTC,CASSQYSSYNEQFF
TRBJ1-1,.,TRBV19,16,.,TGTGCCAGTAGTGATATTCGGGGGGGTACGGTCACTGAAGCTTTCTTT,CASSDIRGGTVTEAFF
TRBJ2-5,TRBD2,TRBV6-6,14,.,TGTGCCAGCAGCCTCGGGGGGGTCCAAGAGACCCAGTACTTC,CASSLGGVQETQYF
TRBJ1-2,TRBD1,TRBV7-2,15,.,TGTGCCAGCAGCTTCCAGTGGGACAGGGCGGATGGCTACACCTTC,CASSFQWDRADGYTF
TRBJ1-3,.,TRBV24-1,15,once,TGTGCCACCAATGACAGCTATAGCTCTGGAAACACCATATATTTT,CATNDSYSSGNTIYF
TRBJ2-2,TRBD2,TRBV3-1/TRBV3-2,17,.,TGTGCCAGCAGCCACGGTAGCGGGACCGCGAACACCGGGGAGCTGTTTTTT,CASSHGSGTANTGELFF
TRBJ1-5,.,TRBV10-1,15,.,TGCGCCAGCAGTGAGTCGACGGAGAAGCTTGAGCCCCAGCATTTT,CASSESTEKLEPQHF
TRBJ1-2,.,TRBV24-1,14,few,TGTGCCACCAGTGATAGGGGGATAAACTATGGCTACACCTTC,CATSDRGINYGYTF
TRBJ2-3,.,TRBV5-8,16,once,TGTGCCAGCAGCTTGTTGGGGGAGTCTAGCACAGATACGCAGTATTTT,CASSLLGESSTDTQYF
TRBJ1-2,.,TRBV10-3,14,.,TGTGCCATCAGTGAGTCCGGGGGAGACGGTGGCTACACCTTC,CAISESGGDGGYTF
TRBJ1-4,.,TRBV7-9,15,.,TGTGCCAGCAGCTCCTCGGGGGGTATCAATGAAAAACTGTTTTTT,CASSSSGGINEKLFF
TRBJ2-5,.,TRBV19,14,.,TGTGCCAGTAGTATTGGCAGAACCTTAGAGACCCAGTACTTC,CASSIGRTLETQYF
TRBJ1-4,.,TRBV5-1,14,.,TGCGCCAGCAGCCCCGATGCAACTAATGAAAAACTGTTTTTT,CASSPDATNEKLFF
TRBJ2-5,.,TRBV30,15,.,TGTGCCTGGAGTGTATCTCCGGGGGCGGTCGAGACCCAGTACTTC,CAWSVSPGAVETQYF
TRBJ1-6,.,TRBV2,14,few,TGTGCCAGCCAGGGGTTCTCCTATAATTCACCCCTCCACTTT,CASQGFSYNSPLHF
TRBJ1-2,TRBD1,TRBV4-1,16,few,TGCGCCAGCAGCCTCGGGACAGGGGCATCATACTATGGCTACACCTTC,CASSLGTGASYYGYTF
TRBJ2-5,.,TRBV12-3/TRBV12-4,12,.,TGTGCCAGCAGTTTGAGCGGAGAGACCCAGTACTTC,CASSLSGETQYF
TRBJ1-2,TRBD1,TRBV5-6,14,.,TGTGCCAGCAGCTTGCTCGACAGGGAGGGTGGCTACACCTTC,CASSLLDREGGYTF
TRBJ1-2,.,TRBV6-5,14,once,TGTGCCAGCAGCGGGGTCGGACATTACTATGGCTACACCTTC,CASSGVGHYYGYTF
TRBJ1-6,.,TRBV2,16,few,TGTGCCAGCAGGGGGGAAACGGGCTCCTATAATTCACCCCTCCACTTT,CASRGETGSYNSPLHF
TRBJ2-1,TRBD1,TRBV6-5,12,once,TGTGCCAGCAGTCGACAGGGCAATGAGCAGTTCTTC,CASSRQGNEQFF
TRBJ1-1,TRBD1,TRBV7-3,12,.,TGTGCCAGCAGCCACGGACAGGGAGGAGCTTTCTTT,CASSHGQGGAFF
TRBJ2-3,TRBD2,TRBV6-2/TRBV6-3,15,few,TGTGCCAGCAGTTACTGGCGGGGGGACACAGATACGCAGTATTTT,CASSYWRGDTDTQYF
TRBJ1-3,TRBD1,TRBV6-1,16,once,TGTGCCAGCAGTGAAACACCGGGACAGGGGTTATACACCATATATTTT,CASSETPGQGLYTIYF
TRBJ2-1,.,TRBV6-5,15,.,TGTGCCAGCAGTTTGAGGAGGGTGTCCTACAATGAGCAGTTCTTC,CASSLRRVSYNEQFF
TRBJ1-5,.,TRBV9,14,.,TGTGCCAGCAGCGTATGGGCTGGGGATCAGCCCCAGCATTTT,CASSVWAGDQPQHF
TRBJ1-6,.,TRBV7-2,15,.,TGTGCCAGCAGCTTAGGTGGCCAAATAAATTCACCCCTCCACTTT,CASSLGGQINSPLHF